A single sample is the source of the 18 T cell receptor beta chains below, sequenced in a study of long-term antiretroviral therapy in people with HIV. Assay version v3.0 of immunoSEQ was used, and it was run at survey level. Produced via immunoSEQ multiplex PCR; TCRdb's table is partial and in-frame only. Of some 15,000 clones in the sample, roughly 86% were seen once. The sample consisted of unsorted PBMCs, taken 6.2 years after starting antiretroviral therapy. Source of these receptors: a man in his forties with HIV.

This rearrangement joins TRBV5-1 to TRBJ1-3, with D hard to call. The CDR3 covers 15 residues. Germline V gives CDR1 SGHRS, CDR2 YFSETQ. Trimming stripped 0 bases from V and 0 bases from J, with 7 bases between. CDR3 sequence reads: CASSLAERSGNTIYF. CDR3 DNA: TGCGCCAGCAGCTTGGCAGAGCGCTCTGGAAACACCATATATTTT.

The chain couples TRBV27 to TRBJ2-3; D may be TRBD1 or TRBD2 (5 bases each). Looked up from germline, CDR1 is MNHEY and CDR2 is SMNVEV (reference sequence). The CDR3 runs 15 residues. The V gene lost 7 bases and the J gene lost 6 bases, with 20 bases spanning the gap. The CDR3 loop is CASTPLGTGGDTQYF. The CDR3 bases are TGTGCCAGCACTCCCCTAGGAACAGGAGGCGATACGCAGTATTTT.

The chain is built from TRBV29-1 and TRBJ2-2, with D possibly TRBD1 on 5 matching bases. CDR1 is SQVTM and CDR2 is ANQGSEA in the germline V gene. This CDR3 region has 13 residues. V lost 4 bases to trimming and J lost 1 base, with 7 bases between them. CDR3 protein: CSVAGLNTGELFF. CDR3 nucleotides: TGCAGCGTTGCAGGGCTGAACACCGGGGAGCTGTTTTTT.

The rearrangement links TRBV4-2 to TRBJ2-2; D is perhaps TRBD2 (6 bases). The CDR3 is 14 residues long. Germline V gene lookup returns CDR1 LGHNA and CDR2 YNFKEQ. V gave up 4 bases and J gave up 2 bases, with 8 bases separating them. The CDR3, as DNA: TGTGCCAGCAGCCCGGGACTTAACACCGGGGAGCTGTTTTTT. Its translation is CASSPGLNTGELFF.

This sequence joins TRBV14 and TRBJ2-6; possible D gene TRBD1, 6 bases. Germline V gene data show CDR1 as SGHDN and CDR2 as FVKESK. The CDR3 length is 16 residues. With 3 bases removed from V and 4 bases from J, the gap between germline ends came to 13 bases. CDR3 nucleotides: TGTGCCAGCAGCCACCGGACAGCCGTGGGGGCCAACGTCCTGACTTTC. Its protein product is CASSHRTAVGANVLTF.

The rearrangement links TRBV19 to TRBJ2-7; 11 bases are a match to TRBD1. CDR3 length equals 15 residues. The V segment lost 3 bases and the J segment 5 bases; nucleotides outside the gene matches: 6. Germline V gives CDR1 LNHDA, CDR2 SQIVND (reference sequence). The CDR3 nucleotides are TGTGCCAGTAGTATGTATAGGACAGGGGGCAACGAGCAGTACTTC. Its translation: CASSMYRTGGNEQYF.

The J gene is TRBJ2-1, the V gene TRBV30; 12 nucleotides agree with TRBD2. Trimming cost V 1 base and J 4 bases; bases outside gene matches: 8. Germline CDR1 and CDR2: GTSNPN and SVGIG (reference sequence). The CDR3 is 17 amino acids. CDR3 DNA sequence: TGTGCCTGGAGTGGGGGGACTAGCGGGTCCGCATACAATGAGCAGTTCTTC. This codes for CAWSGGTSGSAYNEQFF.

This chain uses TRBV6-1 with TRBJ1-2, with D possibly being TRBD1 (5 bases). The CDR3 covers 15 residues. Germline-derived CDR1 and CDR2 are MNHNS and SASEGT. Trimming removed 4 bases at V and 2 bases at J, with 14 bases between. CDR3 loop: CASSASRVVNYGYTF. The CDR3 bases are TGTGCCAGCAGTGCGAGCAGGGTGGTGAACTATGGCTACACCTTC.

This clone was found once. The V gene is TRBV7-3, the J gene TRBJ2-2; the D is unclear. Germline CDR1 and CDR2: SGHTA and FQGTGA. The length of the CDR3 is 13 residues. The CDR3, as DNA: TGTGCGAGCGCTGGGGTAGGGACCGGGGAGCTGTTTTTT. Protein product: CASAGVGTGELFF.

V and J are TRBV4-1 and TRBJ2-7, with no clear D. V lost 0 bases and J lost 2, with 14 bases in between. Per germline, CDR1 MGHRA and CDR2 YSYEKL. The CDR3 consists of 16 residues. For the CDR3, the DNA is TGCGCCAGCAGCCAAGAGACATGGGTTGCGGCCTACGAGCAGTACTTC. It specifies CASSQETWVAAYEQYF.

The chain links TRBV7-2 to TRBJ2-2; D may be TRBD1 (5 bases). Per the germline V gene, CDR1 is SGHTA and CDR2 is FQGNSA. V lost 6 bases, J lost 0 bases, and 20 bases lay in between. The CDR3 has 18 amino acids. CDR3 region: CASSPWERQYANTGELFF. The DNA of the CDR3 is TGTGCCAGCAGTCCTTGGGAACGACAGTACGCGAACACCGGGGAGCTGTTTTTT.

This chain joins TRBV7-6 and TRBJ1-5, with D hard to call. The CDR3 contains 15 residues. The V end was cut by 5 bases, the J end by 5 bases, with 16 bases between. From germline, CDR1 is SGHVS and CDR2 FNYEAQ. For the CDR3, the DNA is TGTGCCAGCAGCCTACGGACGAACCCCGATCAGCCCCAGCATTTT. It encodes CASSLRTNPDQPQHF. Based on the CDR3 plus reference TRBV7-6 and TRBJ1-5, the full variable domain is GAGVSQSPRYKVTKRGQDVALRCDPISGHVSLYWYRQALGQGPEFLTYFNYEAQQDKSGLPNDRFSAERPEGSISTLTIQRTEQRDSAMYRCASSLRTNPDQPQHFGDGTRLSIL.

The chain recombines TRBV2 with TRBJ1-5; unclear D gene. This CDR3 is 14 amino acids long. CDR1 SNHLY and CDR2 FYNNEI come from the germline V gene. CDR3 amino acids: CATMERGSNQPQHF. As DNA, the CDR3 is TGTGCGACCATGGAACGGGGTAGCAATCAGCCCCAGCATTTT. Looking up the rest from reference TRBV2 and TRBJ1-5 gives the full variable domain: EPEVTQTPSHQVTQMGQEVILRCVPISNHLYFYWYRQILGQKVEFLVSFYNNEISEKSEIFDDQFSVERPDGSNFTLKIRSTKLEDSAMYFCATMERGSNQPQHFGDGTRLSIL.

This clone was counted between two and nine times. The rearrangement links TRBV9 to TRBJ1-4; D not resolved. Trimming left V 4 bases short and J 6 bases short, with 13 bases between. CDR3 length: 14 residues. Germline CDR1 is SGDLS and CDR2 is YYNGEE. CDR3 sequence reads: CASSSGPGYEKLFF. The CDR3 region has the DNA TGTGCCAGCAGCTCCGGACCCGGTTATGAAAAACTGTTTTTT.

This chain uses TRBV11-2 with TRBJ2-1; the D gene is possibly TRBD2 (5 bases). Germline assignment: CDR1 SGHAT and CDR2 FQNNGV. The V end lost 5 bases, the J end lost 0 bases, and 17 bases lay between the germline ends. The CDR3 totals 17 residues. CDR3 nucleotide sequence: TGTGCCAGCAGCCTCCCCCCGGACTCTCGCTCCTACAATGAGCAGTTCTTC. Protein: CASSLPPDSRSYNEQFF.

The rearrangement joins TRBV18 to TRBJ2-3; D is perhaps TRBD1 (5 bases). The CDR3 is 16 amino acids. The V end was cut by 2 bases, the J end by 0 bases, with 12 bases between. Germline-derived CDR1 and CDR2 are KGHSH and LQKENI. Here the CDR3 reads CASSPLGRVSTDTQYF. The CDR3 nucleotides read TGTGCCAGCTCACCATTAGGCAGGGTGAGCACAGATACGCAGTATTTT.

The rearrangement uses TRBV19 and TRBJ2-7; D is uncertain. Trimming cost V 5 bases and J 2 bases, with 10 bases left between them. The germline V gene has CDR1 LNHDA and CDR2 SQIVND (reference sequence). The CDR3 has 13 amino acids. Here the CDR3 reads CASSRGRTYEQYF. CDR3 coding DNA: TGTGCCAGTAGTCGCGGCAGAACCTACGAGCAGTACTTC. Full variable domain (remainder filled in from reference TRBV19 and TRBJ2-7): DGGITQSPKYLFRKEGQNVTLSCEQNLNHDAMYWYRQDPGQGLRLIYYSQIVNDFQKGDIAEGYSVSREKKESFPLTVTSAQKNPTAFYLCASSRGRTYEQYFGPGTRLTVT.

The rearrangement joins TRBV10-3 to TRBJ1-2; D gene unclear. This CDR3 has 15 amino acids. Trimming took off 0 bases at V and 6 bases at J, with 14 bases between the two ends. Germline values: CDR1 ENHRY, CDR2 SYGVKD. The CDR3 sequence: CAISESETFSDGYTF. CDR3 nucleotide sequence: TGTGCCATCAGTGAGTCGGAGACCTTCTCCGATGGCTACACCTTC.